The 7 T cell receptor beta chains in this list originate from one sample, sequenced in a study of blood T cell repertoires in COVID-19. Produced via immunoSEQ multiplex PCR; TCRdb's table is partial and in-frame only. The sample shows tens of thousands of clones, roughly 83% of them seen only once. Sequencing used peripheral blood. The source of these receptors is a woman of 80 years or more with acute or convalescent COVID-19.

The chain carries TRBV27 and TRBJ2-7, with D possibly TRBD1 on 6 matching bases. The CDR3 is 13 amino acids. Germline CDR1 and CDR2: MNHEY and SMNVEV (reference sequence). Trimming left V 10 bases short and J 4 bases short, with 17 bases between. In DNA, the CDR3 is TGTGCCACCGGGACGGGACACAATTACGAGCAGTACTTC. Its translation is CATGTGHNYEQYF.

This chain connects TRBV7-3 to TRBJ2-7; 9 nucleotides agree with TRBD2. With V trimmed by 5 bases and J by 2 bases, 7 bases remained unmatched. The V gene's germline CDR1 is SGHTA and CDR2 FQGTGA. The CDR3 loop spans 15 amino acids. CDR3 sequence reads: CASSRGASGTYEQYF. The CDR3 nucleotides read TGTGCCAGCAGCCGCGGGGCTAGCGGGACCTACGAGCAGTACTTC.

J is TRBJ1-1 and V is TRBV14; D unresolved. The germline V and J ends were trimmed by 0 bases and 10 bases, with 12 bases remaining between them. The CDR3 sequence is 13 residues long. Per germline, CDR1 SGHDN and CDR2 FVKESK. The CDR3: CASSQELGGGAFF. The CDR3 DNA reads as TGTGCCAGCAGCCAAGAATTGGGTGGCGGAGCTTTCTTT.

The chain combines TRBV5-5 with TRBJ1-5; TRBD1 matches 7 bases. Germline loops: CDR1 SGHKS, CDR2 YYEKEE (reference sequence). Trimming cost V 5 bases and J 3 bases; bases outside gene matches: 5. This CDR3 contains 14 residues. CDR3 in amino acids: CASRRQGNNQPQHF. In DNA, the CDR3 is TGTGCCAGCAGACGACAGGGTAACAATCAGCCCCAGCATTTT.

The gene calls are TRBV9 and TRBJ2-2; no reliable D call. This CDR3 region has 12 residues. The V gene lost 3 bases and the J gene lost 4 bases, with 4 bases spanning the gap. CDR1 is SGDLS, CDR2 YYNGEE, per germline. The CDR3 DNA follows: TGTGCCAGCAGCGGTCGCACCGGGGAGCTGTTTTTT. Encoded protein: CASSGRTGELFF.

The table lists this clone with a count of one. This rearrangement joins TRBV6-1 to TRBJ1-1, with 7 bases lining up with TRBD1. J lost 0 bases, V lost 0 bases, and 10 bases had no gene match. From germline, CDR1 is MNHNS and CDR2 SASEGT. The CDR3 has 18 amino acids. The CDR3 nucleotides read TGTGCCAGCAGTGAAGCATCCGACAGGGCCGGAATGAACACTGAAGCTTTCTTT. Translating it yields CASSEASDRAGMNTEAFF.

V and J are TRBV7-3 and TRBJ2-7, with a tentative D call TRBD2 (6 bases). This CDR3 is 15 amino acids long. V shed 2 bases and J shed 3 bases, with 14 bases lying between them. Germline CDR1 is SGHTA and CDR2 is FQGTGA. The CDR3 DNA is TGTGCCAGCAGCTTACTAGCGATCGGGAACTACGAGCAGTACTTC. As protein: CASSLLAIGNYEQYF.